This TCR beta chain was observed in a study of T cells in Graves' hyperthyroidism and ophthalmopathy. The CDR3 is made up of 13 amino acids. Germline CDR1 SQVTM, CDR2 ANQGSEA. V lost 2 bases, J lost 4 bases, and 9 bases lay in between. Findings of the study overall: In blood, most of the thyroid clonotypes expanded above 0.001 were also present.

This clonotype was recorded only once. What it binds is not known. TCR beta CDR3 regions were amplified from RNA transcripts. The HTBI primer set was used in a first-round RT-PCR of the TCR CDR3. TCRdb reprocessed the multiplex PCR reads with MiXCR, giving one entry per CDR3 protein. The sample yields around 600,000 distinct CDR3 sequences, 45% seen once. This TCR was sampled from an adult man with Graves' disease, either hyperthyroidism or ophthalmopathy (not recorded which). The V and J genes are TRBV29-1 and TRBJ1-3, with D unclear. Sequencing was performed on peripheral blood or thyroid tissue (not recorded which). This chain's CDR3 is CSVEKEQGNTIYF. CDR3 in DNA: TGCAGCGTTGAAAAGGAACAGGGAAACACCATATATTTT.